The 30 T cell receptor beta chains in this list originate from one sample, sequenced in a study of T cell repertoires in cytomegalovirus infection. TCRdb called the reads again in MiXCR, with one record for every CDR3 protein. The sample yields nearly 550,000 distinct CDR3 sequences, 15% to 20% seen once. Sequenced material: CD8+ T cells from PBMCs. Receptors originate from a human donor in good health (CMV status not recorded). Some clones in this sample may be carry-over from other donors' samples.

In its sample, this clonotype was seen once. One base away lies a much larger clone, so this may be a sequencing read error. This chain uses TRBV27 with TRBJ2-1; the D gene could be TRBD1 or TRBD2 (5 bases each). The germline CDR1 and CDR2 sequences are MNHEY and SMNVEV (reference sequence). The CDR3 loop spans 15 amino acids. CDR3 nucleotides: TGTGCCAGCAGGGGAAGGGACGTTGTTAACGATGAGCAGTTATTC. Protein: CASRGRDVVNDEQLF.

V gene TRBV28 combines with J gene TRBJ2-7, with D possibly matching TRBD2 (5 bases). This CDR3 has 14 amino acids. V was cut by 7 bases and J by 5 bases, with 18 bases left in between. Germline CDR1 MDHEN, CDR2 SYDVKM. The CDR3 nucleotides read TGTGCCAGCACTCTGGCCCAACTAGGCGACGAGCAGTACTTC. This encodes CASTLAQLGDEQYF.

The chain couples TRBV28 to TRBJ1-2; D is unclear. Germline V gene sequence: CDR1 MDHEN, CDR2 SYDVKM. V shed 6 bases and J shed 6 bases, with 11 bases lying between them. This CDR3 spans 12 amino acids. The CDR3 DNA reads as TGTGCCAGCAGCCCCCAGGCGGATGGCTACACCTTC. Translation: CASSPQADGYTF.

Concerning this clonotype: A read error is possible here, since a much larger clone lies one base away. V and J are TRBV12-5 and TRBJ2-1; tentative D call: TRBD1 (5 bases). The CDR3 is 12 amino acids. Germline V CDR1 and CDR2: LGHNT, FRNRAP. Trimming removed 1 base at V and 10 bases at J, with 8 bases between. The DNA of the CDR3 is TGTGCTAGTGGTTTGGACCAGGGCGAGCAGTTCTTC. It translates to CASGLDQGEQFF.

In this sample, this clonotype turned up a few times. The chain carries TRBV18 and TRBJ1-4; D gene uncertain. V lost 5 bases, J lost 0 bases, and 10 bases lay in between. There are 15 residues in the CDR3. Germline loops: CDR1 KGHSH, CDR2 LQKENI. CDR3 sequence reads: CASSAGPSTNEKLFF. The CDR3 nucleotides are TGTGCCAGCTCAGCGGGCCCCTCAACTAATGAAAAACTGTTTTTT.

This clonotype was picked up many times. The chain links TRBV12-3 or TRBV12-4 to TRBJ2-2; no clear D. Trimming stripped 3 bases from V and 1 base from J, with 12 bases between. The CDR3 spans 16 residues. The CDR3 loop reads CASSFPGWENTGELFF. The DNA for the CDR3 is TGTGCCAGCAGTTTCCCCGGTTGGGAGAACACCGGGGAGCTGTTTTTT.

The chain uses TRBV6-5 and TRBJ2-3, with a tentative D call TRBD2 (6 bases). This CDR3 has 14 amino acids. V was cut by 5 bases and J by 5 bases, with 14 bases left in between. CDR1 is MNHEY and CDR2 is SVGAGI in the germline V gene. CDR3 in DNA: TGTGCCAGCAGTGAGGGGAGGTGGGGAGATACGCAGTATTTT. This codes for CASSEGRWGDTQYF.

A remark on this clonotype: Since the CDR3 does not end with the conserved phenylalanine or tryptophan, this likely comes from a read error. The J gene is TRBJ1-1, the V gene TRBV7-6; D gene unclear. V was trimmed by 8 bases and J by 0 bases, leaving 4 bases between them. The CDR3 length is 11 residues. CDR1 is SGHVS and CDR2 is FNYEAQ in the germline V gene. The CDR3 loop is CASFMNTEAFC. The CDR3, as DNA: TGTGCCAGCTTCATGAACACTGAAGCTTTCTGT.

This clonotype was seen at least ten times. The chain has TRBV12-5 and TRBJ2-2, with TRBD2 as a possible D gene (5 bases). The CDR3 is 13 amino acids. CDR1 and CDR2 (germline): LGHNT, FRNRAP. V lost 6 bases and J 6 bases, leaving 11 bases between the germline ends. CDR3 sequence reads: CASGWTGPGELFF. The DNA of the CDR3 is TGTGCTAGTGGCTGGACTGGCCCCGGGGAGCTGTTTTTT.

This CDR3 is CATSRAGTGNTDTQYF. CDR3 DNA sequence: TGTGCCACCAGCAGAGCCGGGACAGGGAACACAGATACGCAGTATTTT. V usage is TRBV15 and J usage is TRBJ2-3; 9 nucleotides line up with TRBD1. This CDR3 spans 16 amino acids. The trim removed 1 base at V and 2 bases at J, leaving 4 bases unmatched. Per the germline V gene, CDR1 is LNHNV and CDR2 is YYDKDF (reference sequence).

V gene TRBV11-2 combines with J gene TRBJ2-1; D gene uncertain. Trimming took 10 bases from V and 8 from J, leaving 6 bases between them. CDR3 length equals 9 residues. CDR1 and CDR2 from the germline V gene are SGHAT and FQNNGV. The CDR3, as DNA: TGTGCCACGGATCATGAGCAGTTCTTC. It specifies CATDHEQFF.

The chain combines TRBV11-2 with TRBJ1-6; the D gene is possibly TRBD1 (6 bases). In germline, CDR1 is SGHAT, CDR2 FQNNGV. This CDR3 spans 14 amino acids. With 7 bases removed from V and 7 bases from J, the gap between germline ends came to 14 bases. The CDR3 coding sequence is TGTGCCAGCACCGAATACAGGGTGAATTCACCCCTCCACTTT. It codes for CASTEYRVNSPLHF.

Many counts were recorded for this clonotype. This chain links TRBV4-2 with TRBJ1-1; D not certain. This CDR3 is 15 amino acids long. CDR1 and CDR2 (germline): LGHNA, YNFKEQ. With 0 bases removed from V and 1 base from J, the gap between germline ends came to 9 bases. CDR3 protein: CASSQEGNGNTEAFF. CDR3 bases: TGTGCCAGCAGCCAAGAGGGCAATGGGAACACTGAAGCTTTCTTT.

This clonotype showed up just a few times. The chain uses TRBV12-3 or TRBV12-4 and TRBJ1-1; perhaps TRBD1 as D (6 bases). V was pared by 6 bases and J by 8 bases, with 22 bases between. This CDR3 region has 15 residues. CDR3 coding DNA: TGTGCCAGCAGGTACAACTCCGGGACAAGGCGGGAAGCTTTCTTT. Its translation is CASRYNSGTRREAFF.

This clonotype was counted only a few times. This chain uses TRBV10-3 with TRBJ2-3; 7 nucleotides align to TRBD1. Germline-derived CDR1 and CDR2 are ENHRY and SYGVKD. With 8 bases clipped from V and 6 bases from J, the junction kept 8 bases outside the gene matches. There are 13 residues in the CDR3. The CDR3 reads CAIGVQGLDTQYF. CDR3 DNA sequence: TGTGCCATCGGGGTACAGGGGTTGGATACGCAGTATTTT.

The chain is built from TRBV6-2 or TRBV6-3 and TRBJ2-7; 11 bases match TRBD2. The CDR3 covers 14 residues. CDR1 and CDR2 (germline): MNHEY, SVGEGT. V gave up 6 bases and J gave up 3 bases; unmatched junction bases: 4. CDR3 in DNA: TGTGCCAGCAGGGGGACTAGCGGTTACTACGAGCAGTACTTC. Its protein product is CASRGTSGYYEQYF.

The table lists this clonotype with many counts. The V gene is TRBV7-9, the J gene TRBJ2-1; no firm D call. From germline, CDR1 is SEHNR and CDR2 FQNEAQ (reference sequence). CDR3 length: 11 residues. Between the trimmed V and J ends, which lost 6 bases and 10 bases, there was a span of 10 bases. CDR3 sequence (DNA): TGTGCCAGCAGGACCTCATCCGAGCAGTTCTTC. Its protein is CASRTSSEQFF.

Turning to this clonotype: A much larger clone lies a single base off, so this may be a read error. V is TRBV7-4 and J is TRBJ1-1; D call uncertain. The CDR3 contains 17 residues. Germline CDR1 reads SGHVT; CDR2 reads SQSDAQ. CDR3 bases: TGTGTCAGCAGCTTTAAGGAGTACGGACCAATGAACACTGAAGCTTTCTTT. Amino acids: CVSSFKEYGPMNTEAFF.

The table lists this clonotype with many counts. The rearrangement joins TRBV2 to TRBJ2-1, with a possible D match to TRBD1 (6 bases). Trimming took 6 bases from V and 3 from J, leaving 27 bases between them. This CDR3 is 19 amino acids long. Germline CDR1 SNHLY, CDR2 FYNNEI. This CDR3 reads CASREPGGEGQPIYNEQFF. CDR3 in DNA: TGTGCCAGCAGAGAACCCGGTGGGGAAGGACAGCCGATCTACAATGAGCAGTTCTTC. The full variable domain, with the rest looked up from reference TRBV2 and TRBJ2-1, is EPEVTQTPSHQVTQMGQEVILRCVPISNHLYFYWYRQILGQKVEFLVSFYNNEISEKSEIFDDQFSVERPDGSNFTLKIRSTKLEDSAMYFCASREPGGEGQPIYNEQFFGPGTRLTVL.

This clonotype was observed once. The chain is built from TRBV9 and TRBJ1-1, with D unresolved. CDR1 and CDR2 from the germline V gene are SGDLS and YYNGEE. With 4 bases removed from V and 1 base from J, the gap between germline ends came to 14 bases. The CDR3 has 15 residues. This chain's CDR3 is CASSHRSGPNTEAFF. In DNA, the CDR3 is TGTGCCAGCAGCCACCGGAGCGGCCCGAACACTGAAGCTTTCTTT.

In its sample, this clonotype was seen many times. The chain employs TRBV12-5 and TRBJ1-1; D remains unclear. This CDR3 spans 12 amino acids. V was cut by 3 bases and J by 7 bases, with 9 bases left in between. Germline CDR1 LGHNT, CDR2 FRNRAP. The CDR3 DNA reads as TGTGCTAGTGGTTTCACCCAGGTTGAAGCTTTCTTT. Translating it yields CASGFTQVEAFF.

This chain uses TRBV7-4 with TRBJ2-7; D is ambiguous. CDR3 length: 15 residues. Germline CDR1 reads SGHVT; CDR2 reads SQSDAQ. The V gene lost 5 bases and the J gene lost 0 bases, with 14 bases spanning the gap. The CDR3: CASSRGRELSYEQYF. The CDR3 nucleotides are TGTGCCAGCAGCAGAGGACGTGAACTCTCCTACGAGCAGTACTTC.

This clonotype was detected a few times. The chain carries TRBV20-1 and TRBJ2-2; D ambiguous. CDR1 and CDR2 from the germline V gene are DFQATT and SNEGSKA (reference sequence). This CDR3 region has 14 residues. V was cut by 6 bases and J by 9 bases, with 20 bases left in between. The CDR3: CSALDRATSRELFF. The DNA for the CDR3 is TGCAGTGCCTTGGACCGCGCAACGTCCAGGGAGCTGTTTTTT.

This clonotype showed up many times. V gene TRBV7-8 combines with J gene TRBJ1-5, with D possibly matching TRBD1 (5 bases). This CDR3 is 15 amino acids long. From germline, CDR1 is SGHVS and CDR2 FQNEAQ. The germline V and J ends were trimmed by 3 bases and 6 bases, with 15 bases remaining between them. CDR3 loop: CASSFSQGPGQPQHF. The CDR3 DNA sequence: TGTGCCAGCAGCTTTAGCCAGGGCCCGGGTCAGCCCCAGCATTTT.

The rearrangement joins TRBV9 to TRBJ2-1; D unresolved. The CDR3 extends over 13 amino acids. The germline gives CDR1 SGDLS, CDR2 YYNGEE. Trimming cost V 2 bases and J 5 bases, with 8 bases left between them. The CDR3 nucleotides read TGTGCCAGCAGCGTCTCGACTCACAATGAGCAGTTCTTC. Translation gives CASSVSTHNEQFF.

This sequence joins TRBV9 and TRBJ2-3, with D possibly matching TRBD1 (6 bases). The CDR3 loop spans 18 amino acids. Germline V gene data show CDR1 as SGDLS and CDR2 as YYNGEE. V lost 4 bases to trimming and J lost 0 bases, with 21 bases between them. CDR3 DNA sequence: TGTGCCAGCAGCTACGGGGACATCAGGGGAACTAGCACAGATACGCAGTATTTT. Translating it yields CASSYGDIRGTSTDTQYF.

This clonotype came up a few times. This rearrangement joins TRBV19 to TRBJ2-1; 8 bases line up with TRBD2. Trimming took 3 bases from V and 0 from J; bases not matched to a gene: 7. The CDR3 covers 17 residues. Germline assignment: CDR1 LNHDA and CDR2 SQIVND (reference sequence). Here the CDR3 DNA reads TGTGCCAGTAGTATGCAAATAGCGGGGAGCTCCTACAATGAGCAGTTCTTC. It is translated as CASSMQIAGSSYNEQFF.

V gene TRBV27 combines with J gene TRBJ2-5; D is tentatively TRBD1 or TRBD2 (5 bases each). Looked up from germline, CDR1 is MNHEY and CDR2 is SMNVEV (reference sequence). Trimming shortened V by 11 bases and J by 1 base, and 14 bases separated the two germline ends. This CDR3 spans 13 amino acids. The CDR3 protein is CAAMGTTQETQYF. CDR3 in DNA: TGTGCCGCCATGGGGACGACCCAAGAGACCCAGTACTTC.

The CDR3 spells CATGQGSGNEQFF. The CDR3 region has the DNA TGTGCCACGGGACAGGGGTCCGGAAATGAGCAGTTCTTC. The V gene is TRBV27, the J gene TRBJ2-1, with 10 bases that match TRBD1. Germline V gives CDR1 MNHEY, CDR2 SMNVEV (reference sequence). Trimming cost V 10 bases and J 7 bases; bases outside gene matches: 7. This CDR3 has 13 residues.

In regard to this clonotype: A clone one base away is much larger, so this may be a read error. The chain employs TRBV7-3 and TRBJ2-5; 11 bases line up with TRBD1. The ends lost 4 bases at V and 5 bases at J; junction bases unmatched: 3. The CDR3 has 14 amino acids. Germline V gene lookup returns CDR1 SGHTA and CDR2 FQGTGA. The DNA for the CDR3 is TGTGCCAGCAGCTCCGGGACAGGGGGGGAGACCCAGTACTTC. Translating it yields CASSSGTGGETQYF.